Below, 18 T cell receptor beta chains from the same sample are listed, as sequenced in a study of vaccination and CD4 T cells after COVID-19. Time point indicated: late sampling 161 to 241 days after vaccination in a few convalescent patients. TCRdb re-analysed the PCR reads in MiXCR, keeping a single row per CDR3 protein. The profile shows about 33,000 distinct CDR3 sequences, 36% of them singletons. The specimen was CD4+ T cells from blood, collected about 7 months after SARS-CoV-2 vaccination. The source is a human donor who had recovered from COVID-19.

The chain carries TRBV20-1 and TRBJ1-1; D gene unclear. The CDR3 extends over 12 amino acids. The germline V and J ends were trimmed by 1 base and 10 bases, with 13 bases remaining between them. Germline CDR1 reads DFQATT; CDR2 reads SNEGSKA (reference sequence). Here the CDR3 DNA reads TGCAGTGCTAGAGTTTCCGGCAGTTCAGCTTTCTTT. It encodes CSARVSGSSAFF.

This clonotype appeared a few times. CDR3 amino acids: CATTQGLSDYGYTF. CDR3 nucleotides: TGTGCCACTACCCAGGGTCTTTCGGACTATGGCTACACCTTC. V usage is TRBV15 and J usage is TRBJ1-2, with D possibly matching TRBD1 (5 bases). V was trimmed by 9 bases and J by 3 bases, leaving 17 bases between them. The CDR3 consists of 14 residues. Per germline, CDR1 LNHNV and CDR2 YYDKDF (reference sequence).

The gene calls are TRBV7-2 and TRBJ2-5; 9 nucleotides match TRBD1. Germline CDR1 is SGHTA and CDR2 is FQGNSA. The CDR3 is 14 residues long. V was pared by 5 bases and J by 3 bases, with 4 bases of the junction left unmatched. The CDR3 DNA is TGTGCCAGCAGCCCCAGGACAGGGGAAGAGACCCAGTACTTC. It specifies CASSPRTGEETQYF.

The chain has TRBV12-3 or TRBV12-4 and TRBJ1-2; TRBD1 agrees at 8 bases. The CDR3 is made up of 13 amino acids. Trimming cost V 2 bases and J 8 bases; bases outside gene matches: 4. CDR3 loop: CASSLLQGAGYTF. CDR3 DNA sequence: TGTGCCAGCAGTTTACTTCAGGGGGCGGGCTACACCTTC.

Only a few counts were recorded for this clonotype. CDR3 in DNA: TGTGCCAGCAGTCCCCCTATTCGGGGGCGCGACAATGAGCAGTTCTTC. Its translation: CASSPPIRGRDNEQFF. V usage is TRBV25-1 and J usage is TRBJ2-1; D may match TRBD1 or TRBD2 (6 bases each). The V gene's germline CDR1 is MGHDK and CDR2 SYGVNS. The CDR3 contains 16 residues. V lost 5 bases and J 5 bases, leaving 19 bases between the germline ends.

The V and J genes are TRBV7-8 and TRBJ2-6, with 10 bases lining up with TRBD1. The CDR3 is 17 residues long. The junction had 3 bases not matched to a gene; V was cut back by 3 bases and J by 1 base. Per germline, CDR1 SGHVS and CDR2 FQNEAQ. The CDR3 bases are TGTGCCAGCAGCTTTCGGACAGGGGGTTCTGGGGCCAACGTCCTGACTTTC. Amino acid sequence: CASSFRTGGSGANVLTF. Full variable domain (rest looked up from reference TRBV7-8 and TRBJ2-6): GAGVSQSPRYKVAKRGQDVALRCDPISGHVSLFWYQQALGQGPEFLTYFQNEAQLDKSGLPSDRFFAERPEGSVSTLKIQRTQQEDSAVYLCASSFRTGGSGANVLTFGAGSRLTVL.

This chain joins TRBV7-2 and TRBJ2-7; D may be TRBD2 (7 bases). CDR1 SGHTA and CDR2 FQGNSA come from the germline V gene. The CDR3 consists of 15 residues. Trimming left V 2 bases short and J 4 bases short, with 15 bases between. The CDR3 region is CASSLTGGGGYEQYF. CDR3 DNA: TGTGCCAGCAGCTTAACGGGCGGGGGCGGGTACGAGCAGTACTTC. Drawing the rest from reference TRBV7-2 and TRBJ2-7, the complete variable domain is GAGVSQSPSNKVTEKGKDVELRCDPISGHTALYWYRQSLGQGLEFLIYFQGNSAPDKSGLPSDRFSAERTGGSVSTLTIQRTQQEDSAVYLCASSLTGGGGYEQYFGPGTRLTVT.

V is TRBV28 and J is TRBJ1-2; weak D call: TRBD1 (6 bases). The CDR3 runs 13 residues. Trimming took 1 base from V and 8 from J, leaving 11 bases between them. CDR1 is MDHEN and CDR2 is SYDVKM in the germline V gene. The CDR3 DNA is TGTGCCAGCAGTTTATCAGGGGTGAGAGGCTACACCTTC. It is translated as CASSLSGVRGYTF.

The chain joins TRBV6-5 to TRBJ1-2; D uncertain. The germline CDR1 and CDR2 sequences are MNHEY and SVGAGI. The V end was cut by 0 bases, the J end by 4 bases, with 9 bases between. The CDR3 consists of 14 residues. The DNA of the CDR3 is TGTGCCAGCAGTTACTCGGCAGGACTCTATGGCTACACCTTC. It yields the protein CASSYSAGLYGYTF.

The chain has TRBV6-1 and TRBJ2-7; perhaps TRBD2 as D (6 bases). V shed 1 base and J shed 4 bases, with 17 bases lying between them. Germline V CDR1 and CDR2: MNHNS, SASEGT. CDR3 length: 16 amino acids. The CDR3 DNA reads as TGTGCCAGCAGTGAAGTCGGCGGGACTGCCTATTACGAGCAGTACTTC. This codes for CASSEVGGTAYYEQYF.

The sample holds a few counts of this clonotype. The rearrangement uses TRBV24-1 and TRBJ2-7; 10 bases agree with TRBD1. This CDR3 comprises 14 residues. From germline, CDR1 is KGHDR and CDR2 SFDVKD. The V segment lost 6 bases and the J segment 4 bases; nucleotides outside the gene matches: 5. In DNA form, the CDR3 reads TGTGCCACCAGTTCTTGGGACAGGGGATACGAGCAGTACTTC. Translated, it gives CATSSWDRGYEQYF.

This clonotype was found once. This chain joins TRBV29-1 and TRBJ2-7, with 10 bases lining up with TRBD2. CDR1 is SQVTM, CDR2 ANQGSEA, per germline. CDR3 size: 13 residues. V dropped 6 bases and J dropped 6; count of bases not matched to a gene: 8. CDR3 sequence (DNA): TGCAGCGTGAAAGCGGGAGGGCCCCTCGAGCAGTACTTC. This codes for CSVKAGGPLEQYF.

V is TRBV20-1 and J is TRBJ2-1, with D perhaps matching TRBD2 (6 bases). Germline CDR1 and CDR2: DFQATT and SNEGSKA (reference sequence). The CDR3 contains 14 residues. V lost 3 bases and J lost 6, with 15 bases in between. The CDR3 here is CSARESGAGNEQFF. CDR3 nucleotides: TGCAGTGCTAGGGAGTCGGGAGCTGGCAATGAGCAGTTCTTC.

Judged by abundance, this clonotype is medium-sized (0.01 to 0.1%). The chain links TRBV20-1 to TRBJ2-7, with 13 bases fitting TRBD2. Trimming cost V 6 bases and J 3 bases; bases outside gene matches: 5. Germline loops: CDR1 DFQATT, CDR2 SNEGSKA (reference sequence). The CDR3 totals 14 residues. The CDR3 sequence: CSADGLAGDYEQYF. The DNA of the CDR3 is TGCAGTGCCGATGGACTAGCGGGAGACTACGAGCAGTACTTC.

The V call is TRBV7-9, the J call TRBJ1-2, with D unresolved. The CDR3 has 12 amino acids. The V end was cut by 10 bases, the J end by 2 bases, with 11 bases between. Germline values: CDR1 SEHNR, CDR2 FQNEAQ (reference sequence). The CDR3 DNA reads as TGTGCCAACTCCCCTCCCAACTATGGCTACACCTTC. This encodes CANSPPNYGYTF.

This clonotype was seen a few times. The genes are TRBV7-2 and TRBJ2-1; no reliable D call. The V gene's germline CDR1 is SGHTA and CDR2 FQGNSA. Between the trimmed V and J ends, which lost 5 bases and 1 base, there was a span of 6 bases. The CDR3 is 13 residues long. CDR3 in amino acids: CASSPGSYNEQFF. In nucleotides, the CDR3 is TGTGCCAGCAGCCCTGGGTCCTACAATGAGCAGTTCTTC. The variable domain in full, completed from reference TRBV7-2 and TRBJ2-1, reads GAGVSQSPSNKVTEKGKDVELRCDPISGHTALYWYRQSLGQGLEFLIYFQGNSAPDKSGLPSDRFSAERTGGSVSTLTIQRTQQEDSAVYLCASSPGSYNEQFFGPGTRLTVL.

This clonotype was seen a handful of times. V gene TRBV10-3 combines with J gene TRBJ2-3, with D possibly TRBD2 on 6 matching bases. Germline V gene lookup returns CDR1 ENHRY and CDR2 SYGVKD. V lost 0 bases and J 1 base, leaving 11 bases between the germline ends. The CDR3 runs 16 residues. CDR3 residues: CAISESGGFRTDTQYF. The CDR3 coding sequence is TGTGCCATCAGTGAGTCGGGAGGATTCCGCACAGATACGCAGTATTTT.

This clonotype was seen only a few times. The chain links TRBV19 to TRBJ1-2; 9 bases agree with TRBD1. The CDR3 length is 15 residues. Germline lookup yields CDR1 LNHDA and CDR2 SQIVND (reference sequence). Unmatched junction bases numbered 8, after V lost 6 bases and J lost 3 bases. The CDR3 here is CASSPETGGDYGYTF. CDR3 nucleotides: TGTGCCAGTAGCCCAGAAACAGGGGGCGACTATGGCTACACCTTC.